This is a list of T cell receptor beta chains from one sample in a study of cytomegalovirus exposure and HLA in healthy donors. The assay was immunoSEQ multiplex PCR, and TCRdb's table has in-frame clones only and misses some. The sample comprises about 160,000 clones, 70% to 85% of which are singletons, and 3.5% to 4.5% rests with the top ten. The sample taken for sequencing was PBMCs. The origin of the receptors is a man aged 30 to 39 in good health and CMV-seropositive. The CDR3 runs from the conserved cysteine through the conserved F or W. A D gene is named only where the DNA matches it firmly. The listing skips clone size in some rows; elsewhere it reads once, few, many or a size class.

TRBV9	NA	few	TRBJ2-3	CASSSGAPLVPQYF	TGTGCCAGCAGCTCGGGAGCCCCCCTGGTACCGCAGTATTTT
TRBV11-3	TRBD1	once	TRBJ2-1	CASSLSWTGRNEQFF	TGTGCCAGCAGCTTAAGTTGGACAGGGAGGAATGAGCAGTTCTTC
TRBV19	TRBD1	few	TRBJ2-7	CASSGREGQGGYEQYF	TGTGCCAGTAGTGGAAGGGAAGGACAGGGGGGCTACGAGCAGTACTTC
TRBV11-2	TRBD2	few	TRBJ2-3	CASSPGRLAGTDTQYF	TGTGCCAGCAGCCCAGGCCGACTAGCGGGCACAGATACGCAGTATTTT
TRBV18	NA	NA	TRBJ2-7	CASSPLEVQEQYF	TGTGCCAGCTCACCACTAGAAGTTCAAGAGCAGTACTTC
TRBV5-1	TRBD1	few	TRBJ2-5	CASSLPGQGDETQYF	TGCGCCAGCAGCTTACCGGGACAGGGAGATGAGACCCAGTACTTC
TRBV6-5	TRBD1	NA	TRBJ1-5	CASSYAGTGSSQPQHF	TGTGCCAGCAGTTATGCCGGGACAGGGAGTTCTCAGCCCCAGCATTTT
TRBV6-6	NA	NA	TRBJ2-7	CASSYSGNTYEQYF	TGTGCCAGCAGTTACTCTGGCAACACCTACGAGCAGTACTTC
TRBV19	NA	NA	TRBJ1-5	CASSISRYSNQPQHF	TGTGCCAGTAGTATTTCACGGTATAGCAATCAGCCCCAGCATTTT
TRBV5-6	NA	NA	TRBJ2-3	CASMGDITDTQYF	TGTGCCAGCATGGGGGACATAACAGATACGCAGTATTTT
TRBV28	TRBD1	NA	TRBJ1-1	CASSTPGTGLKAEAFF	TGTGCCAGCAGTACACCCGGGACAGGGTTGAAGGCTGAAGCTTTCTTT
TRBV5-6	NA	NA	TRBJ2-7	CASSLAAGVYEQYF	TGTGCCAGCAGCTTGGCCGCCGGGGTGTACGAGCAGTACTTC
TRBV6-1	NA	NA	TRBJ2-5	CASSERVETQYF	TGTGCCAGCAGTGAACGAGTGGAGACCCAGTACTTC
TRBV6-5	TRBD2	NA	TRBJ2-7	CASSYSASGGHYEQYF	TGTGCCAGCAGTTACTCGGCTAGCGGGGGCCACTACGAGCAGTACTTC
TRBV11-3	NA	NA	TRBJ1-6	CASSLGQDNSPLHF	TGTGCCAGCAGCTTAGGACAGGATAATTCACCCCTCCACTTT
TRBV29-1	NA	NA	TRBJ1-3	CSVEQGHSGNTIYF	TGCAGCGTTGAACAGGGCCACTCTGGAAACACCATATATTTT
TRBV4-1	NA	NA	TRBJ1-3	CASSQDRNTGQNTIYF	TGCGCCAGCAGCCAAGATAGGAATACAGGGCAAAACACCATATATTTT
TRBV7-2	TRBD1	NA	TRBJ2-3	CASSLRNFRGRPTDTQYF	TGTGCCAGCAGCTTAAGGAATTTCAGGGGGCGGCCCACAGATACGCAGTATTTT
TRBV30	NA	NA	TRBJ2-6	CAWSSVSGANVLTF	TGTGCCTGGAGCTCGGTCTCTGGGGCCAACGTCCTGACTTTC
TRBV29-1	NA	NA	TRBJ2-2	CSVGQQNTGGLFF	TGCAGCGTTGGACAGCAGAACACCGGGGGGCTGTTTTTT
TRBV11-2	TRBD1	NA	TRBJ1-4	CASSPRQGKSGKLFF	TGTGCCAGCAGCCCGCGACAGGGAAAGAGTGGAAAACTGTTTTTT
TRBV7-9	TRBD1	NA	TRBJ1-4	CASSTQGAVEKLFF	TGTGCCAGCAGCACCCAGGGGGCAGTTGAAAAACTGTTTTTT
TRBV6-5	TRBD1	NA	TRBJ2-7	CASSSPRQGYYEQYF	TGTGCCAGCAGTTCCCCTCGACAGGGCTACTACGAGCAGTACTTC
TRBV5-6	NA	NA	TRBJ2-7	CASSFDRSYEQYF	TGTGCCAGCAGCTTTGACAGGTCTTACGAGCAGTACTTC
TRBV7-6	NA	NA	TRBJ2-2	CASSTNRVNTGELFF	TGTGCCAGCAGCACCAACAGGGTAAACACCGGGGAGCTGTTTTTT
TRBV5-4	NA	once	TRBJ2-3	CASSLGAGWSTDTQYF	TGTGCCAGCAGCTTGGGGGCAGGGTGGAGCACAGATACGCAGTATTTT
TRBV19	TRBD1	NA	TRBJ1-5	CASSPWDRENQPQHF	TGTGCCAGTAGTCCGTGGGACAGGGAAAATCAGCCCCAGCATTTT
TRBV6-5	NA	NA	TRBJ1-1	CASSYSTVNTEAFF	TGTGCCAGCAGTTACTCGACAGTGAACACTGAAGCTTTCTTT
TRBV5-1	TRBD1	NA	TRBJ1-6	CASSPGTGDSPLHF	TGCGCCAGCAGCCCAGGGACAGGGGATTCACCCCTCCACTTT
TRBV29-1	NA	NA	TRBJ1-1	CSVDGRVRPNTEAFF	TGCAGCGTTGATGGGAGAGTGAGACCGAACACTGAAGCTTTCTTT
TRBV7-2	TRBD2	NA	TRBJ2-7	CASGSGGAIYEQYF	TGTGCCAGCGGTAGCGGGGGGGCAATCTACGAGCAGTACTTC
TRBV5-1	TRBD1	NA	TRBJ2-5	CASSVTGRGETQYF	TGCGCCAGCAGCGTGACAGGGCGCGGAGAGACCCAGTACTTC
TRBV7-3	NA	NA	TRBJ2-2	CASSTSGHSNTGELFF	TGTGCCAGCAGCACATCGGGACACTCGAACACCGGGGAGCTGTTTTTT
TRBV19	NA	few	TRBJ2-2	CASSKTPNTGELFF	TGTGCCAGTAGTAAGACACCAAACACCGGGGAGCTGTTTTTT
TRBV19	TRBD1	NA	TRBJ2-1	CASSIPGQGWNEQFF	TGTGCCAGTAGTATCCCCGGACAGGGCTGGAATGAGCAGTTCTTC
TRBV25-1	NA	few	TRBJ2-3	CASSGTNTDTQYF	TGTGCCAGCAGTGGGACAAATACAGATACGCAGTATTTT
TRBV11-2	TRBD1	NA	TRBJ2-5	CASSPFRDRDEETQYF	TGTGCCAGCAGCCCATTCAGAGACAGGGATGAAGAGACCCAGTACTTC
TRBV11-2	TRBD1	NA	TRBJ1-5	CASSVTGGDQPQHF	TGTGCCAGCAGCGTGACAGGGGGCGATCAGCCCCAGCATTTT
TRBV7-2	TRBD1	NA	TRBJ1-2	CASSFRGAVNYGYTF	TGTGCCAGCAGCTTCAGGGGGGCAGTTAACTATGGCTACACCTTC
TRBV11-2	TRBD2	NA	TRBJ2-1	CASSPGLAVGLYNEQFF	TGTGCCAGCAGCCCGGGACTAGCGGTTGGATTGTACAATGAGCAGTTCTTC
TRBV11-2	TRBD2	NA	TRBJ2-7	CASSPPPGGPYEQYF	TGTGCCAGCAGCCCGCCCCCGGGGGGACCCTACGAGCAGTACTTC
TRBV30	NA	once	TRBJ2-2	CAWRGNTGELFF	TGTGCCTGGCGCGGGAACACCGGGGAGCTGTTTTTT
TRBV29-1	TRBD2	once	TRBJ2-7	CSGQPRLADEQYF	TGCAGCGGACAGCCCCGACTAGCAGACGAGCAGTACTTC
TRBV4-1	TRBD1	few	TRBJ1-2	CASSPQGQGVGYTF	TGCGCCAGCAGCCCCCAGGGGCAGGGGGTCGGCTACACCTTC
TRBV2	TRBD2	NA	TRBJ2-7	CASRNLAGGSSYEQYF	TGTGCCAGCAGGAACCTAGCGGGGGGTTCGTCCTACGAGCAGTACTTC
TRBV19	NA	once	TRBJ2-7	CASSVTGGLYEQYF	TGTGCCAGTAGTGTGACAGGAGGTCTCTACGAGCAGTACTTC
TRBV19	NA	NA	TRBJ1-5	CASSIADFNQPQHF	TGTGCCAGTAGTATTGCAGACTTCAATCAGCCCCAGCATTTT
TRBV29-1	TRBD2	NA	TRBJ2-7	CSVEVTSGLSYEQYF	TGCAGCGTTGAAGTAACTAGCGGGCTTTCCTACGAGCAGTACTTC
TRBV6-4	NA	NA	TRBJ2-2	CASSANTNTGELFF	TGTGCCAGCAGTGCCAACACGAACACCGGGGAGCTGTTTTTT
TRBV27	TRBD1	NA	TRBJ2-1	CASSADRANYNEQFF	TGTGCCAGCAGTGCTGACAGGGCTAACTACAATGAGCAGTTCTTC
TRBV4-1	NA	NA	TRBJ1-6	CASSQDWGDSPLHF	TGCGCCAGCAGCCAAGATTGGGGGGATTCACCCCTCCACTTT
TRBV6-5	TRBD1	NA	TRBJ2-5	CASRTPQGVLETQYF	TGTGCCAGCAGAACCCCACAGGGGGTCTTAGAGACCCAGTACTTC